These T cell receptor beta chains were read from a single sample in a study of cytomegalovirus exposure and HLA in healthy donors. Using immunoSEQ multiplex PCR, the repertoire was profiled, and TCRdb retains in-frame clones only, with some absent. Counted here are around 160,000 clones, 70% to 80% occurring once; the ten biggest clones make up about 13%. Sequenced material: PBMCs. The receptors derive from a man aged 40-55 years in good health and CMV-seropositive. Each CDR3 is given with its conserved first and last residue. Each record gives: D gene, clone size, V gene, J gene, CDR3 protein, CDR3 DNA. A D gene is named only where the DNA matches it firmly. Clone size is stated in some rows and not others, as once, few, many or a class when expanded.

TRBD1,few,TRBV5-4,TRBJ1-6,CASSSGQGGPNSPLHF,TGTGCCAGCAGCTCGGGACAGGGGGGCCCTAATTCACCCCTCCACTTT
TRBD1,NA,TRBV5-4,TRBJ2-1,CATLPGQGYNEQFF,TGTGCCACCCTACCGGGACAGGGTTACAATGAGCAGTTCTTC
NA,NA,TRBV5-1,TRBJ2-7,CASSFSGTYEQYF,TGCGCCAGCAGCTTCAGCGGTACCTACGAGCAGTACTTC
NA,NA,TRBV7-2,TRBJ2-3,CASSLESYEGDTQYF,TGTGCCAGCAGCTTAGAGTCGTACGAGGGAGATACGCAGTATTTT
TRBD1,NA,TRBV9,TRBJ1-3,CASSVTDRGLGNTIYF,TGTGCCAGCAGCGTCACGGACAGGGGGCTGGGAAACACCATATATTTT
TRBD2,few,TRBV27,TRBJ2-2,CASSLAGDAGELFF,TGTGCCAGCAGTTTAGCGGGAGACGCCGGGGAGCTGTTTTTT
TRBD2,NA,TRBV7-9,TRBJ2-3,CASSGGLAGGTDTQYF,TGTGCCAGCAGCGGGGGACTAGCGGGAGGGACAGATACGCAGTATTTT
NA,NA,TRBV5-1,TRBJ2-2,CASSLGGTGNTGELFF,TGCGCCAGCAGCTTGGGTGGGACTGGGAACACCGGGGAGCTGTTTTTT
TRBD1,NA,TRBV15,TRBJ2-1,CATSRTGVEQFF,TGTGCCACCAGCAGGACAGGGGTTGAGCAGTTCTTC
NA,NA,TRBV1,TRBJ2-1,CTSSQERRAGGSYNEQFF,TGCACCAGCAGCCAAGAAAGGCGAGCGGGAGGGTCCTACAATGAGCAGTTCTTC
NA,NA,TRBV20-1,TRBJ1-1,CSARREAFF,TGCAGTGCCCGCAGGGAAGCTTTCTTT
NA,once,TRBV2,TRBJ2-7,CASSERGGYSYEQYF,TGTGCCAGCAGTGAAAGGGGGGGTTACTCCTACGAGCAGTACTTC
NA,NA,TRBV6-5,TRBJ1-6,CASHLAGESPLHF,TGTGCCAGTCACCTTGCGGGAGAATCACCCCTCCACTTT
NA,few,TRBV7-8,TRBJ2-1,CASTWGYREMGDNEQFF,TGTGCCAGCACCTGGGGGTACCGGGAGATGGGTGACAATGAGCAGTTCTTC
TRBD2,NA,TRBV7-9,TRBJ2-7,CASSSGRAEAYEQYF,TGTGCCAGCAGCTCCGGGAGGGCGGAGGCCTACGAGCAGTACTTC
TRBD2,NA,TRBV29-1,TRBJ2-1,CSVAVAGSADEQFF,TGCAGCGTTGCCGTAGCGGGGTCAGCGGATGAGCAGTTCTTC
NA,NA,TRBV5-5,TRBJ1-5,CASSSSPGRQPQHF,TGTGCCAGCAGCTCTTCCCCAGGGAGGCAGCCCCAGCATTTT
NA,NA,TRBV19,TRBJ1-2,CASSPEGRTIQNYGYTF,TGTGCCAGTAGTCCTGAGGGACGGACTATACAGAACTATGGCTACACCTTC
TRBD2,many,TRBV7-9,TRBJ2-7,CASSPGRESEQYF,TGTGCCAGCAGCCCCGGGAGGGAAAGCGAGCAGTACTTC
NA,NA,TRBV7-3,TRBJ2-1,CASSLVGLPGDEQFF,TGTGCCAGCAGCTTAGTAGGACTACCCGGGGATGAGCAGTTCTTC
NA,few,TRBV9,TRBJ2-7,CASSVAPGHEQYF,TGTGCCAGCAGCGTAGCCCCTGGCCACGAGCAGTACTTC
TRBD2,NA,TRBV11-2,TRBJ2-2,CASSHSGRGTGELFF,TGTGCCAGCAGCCATAGCGGGAGGGGCACCGGGGAGCTGTTTTTT
NA,NA,TRBV28,TRBJ2-1,CASSSWSNEQFF,TGTGCCAGCAGTAGCTGGTCCAATGAGCAGTTCTTC
NA,NA,TRBV28,TRBJ1-2,CASRALYGYTF,TGTGCCAGCAGGGCTCTCTATGGCTACACCTTC
TRBD1,few,TRBV30,TRBJ1-4,CAWSDNRGEKLFF,TGTGCCTGGAGTGATAACAGGGGAGAAAAACTGTTTTTT
NA,NA,TRBV19,TRBJ2-1,CASSFSYDEQFF,TGTGCCAGTAGTTTTTCCTACGATGAGCAGTTCTTC
NA,NA,TRBV5-8,TRBJ1-1,CASSDHRVSMNTEAFF,TGTGCCAGCAGCGATCATCGGGTCAGCATGAACACTGAAGCTTTCTTT
TRBD2,NA,TRBV5-4,TRBJ2-7,CASSSGLAGVSEQYF,TGTGCCAGCAGCTCGGGACTAGCGGGAGTCTCCGAGCAGTACTTC
NA,few,TRBV28,TRBJ1-5,CASSAGLLLGQPQHF,TGTGCCAGCAGTGCGGGCCTTCTATTAGGTCAGCCCCAGCATTTT
NA,NA,TRBV11-2,TRBJ2-5,CASSLLEGETQYF,TGTGCCAGCAGCTTACTAGAGGGCGAGACCCAGTACTTC
TRBD1,NA,TRBV5-1,TRBJ1-1,CASSPDRGLGTEAFF,TGCGCCAGCAGCCCGGACAGGGGGTTAGGCACTGAAGCTTTCTTT
NA,NA,TRBV6-1,TRBJ2-7,CASSEALAGFRIHEQYF,TGTGCCAGCAGTGAAGCGCTGGCAGGGTTCCGTATCCACGAGCAGTACTTC
TRBD2,NA,TRBV11-3,TRBJ2-1,CASSQTSGTYNEQFF,TGTGCCAGCAGCCAGACTAGCGGGACCTACAATGAGCAGTTCTTC
NA,NA,TRBV2,TRBJ2-1,CASSENSYNEQFF,TGTGCCAGCAGTGAAAATTCTTACAATGAGCAGTTCTTC
TRBD2,NA,TRBV9,TRBJ2-3,CASSVSRGSNTDTQYF,TGTGCCAGCAGCGTATCGCGGGGGAGTAACACAGATACGCAGTATTTT
TRBD2,few,TRBV28,TRBJ2-2,CASSLWKMTSGRSGELFF,TGTGCCAGCAGTTTATGGAAGATGACTAGCGGGAGGTCCGGGGAGCTGTTTTTT
NA,NA,TRBV19,TRBJ1-5,CASSITTGIGQPQHF,TGTGCCAGTAGTATTACGACGGGTATCGGTCAGCCCCAGCATTTT